Listed here are 14 T cell receptor beta chains from one sample, sequenced in a study of early T cells in non-severe SARS-CoV-2 infection. Via MiXCR, TCRdb re-called the 5' RACE reads, giving one row per CDR3 protein. Of 90,000 to 120,000 distinct CDR3 sequences in the sample, 12% were seen once. The sample consisted of whole blood. These receptor sequences come from an adult who was a healthcare worker with PCR-confirmed SARS-CoV-2 infection or an uninfected control (not recorded which).

The V and J genes are TRBV20-1 and TRBJ2-3; D uncertain. This CDR3 has 13 residues. Germline assignment: CDR1 DFQATT and CDR2 SNEGSKA (reference sequence). V was pared by 2 bases and J by 1 base, with 7 bases between. CDR3 loop: CSARPPGTDTQYF. The CDR3 DNA is TGCAGTGCTAGACCCCCGGGCACAGATACGCAGTATTTT.

Ten or more counts support this clonotype. The chain employs TRBV21-1 and TRBJ2-7. TRBV21-1 is assigned pseudogene status. The CDR3 has 18 residues. The CDR3: CASSKATTPLGEQYEQYF. The CDR3 DNA sequence: TGTGCCAGCAGCAAAGCGACGACCCCACTCGGGGAACAATACGAGCAGTACTTC.

The chain carries TRBV29-1 and TRBJ2-1, with a possible D match to TRBD1 (6 bases). The V gene's germline CDR1 is SQVTM and CDR2 ANQGSEA. Trimming shortened V by 3 bases and J by 2 bases, and 14 bases separated the two germline ends. The CDR3 is 15 residues long. This chain's CDR3 is CSVETGRYPYNEQFF. The CDR3 DNA follows: TGCAGCGTTGAGACAGGCAGGTACCCCTACAATGAGCAGTTCTTC.

This clonotype has at least ten counts. The chain employs TRBV29-1 and TRBJ2-3, with TRBD2 matching over 7 bases. The V and J ends lost 3 bases and 3 bases, in that order; junction bases with no gene match: 3. This CDR3 has 13 amino acids. CDR1 and CDR2 (germline): SQVTM, ANQGSEA. DNA of the CDR3: TGCAGCGTTGACTCGGGGGGAACAGATACGCAGTATTTT. Protein: CSVDSGGTDTQYF.

The chain couples TRBV6-2 or TRBV6-3 to TRBJ2-3, with TRBD1 identical over 7 bases. This CDR3 region has 12 residues. With 6 bases clipped from V and 7 bases from J, the junction kept 4 bases outside the gene matches. The germline V gene encodes CDR1 MNHEY and CDR2 SVGEGT. The CDR3 sequence: CASSIQGNTQYF. Written as DNA, the CDR3 is TGTGCCAGCAGCATACAGGGGAATACGCAGTATTTT.

This clonotype has ten or more counts. The chain employs TRBV30 and TRBJ2-7; 11 bases map to TRBD2. The germline V gene encodes CDR1 GTSNPN and CDR2 SVGIG (reference sequence). This CDR3 is built from 14 residues. Losses at the gene ends were 5 bases for V and 3 bases for J; bases not matched to a gene: 6. The CDR3 sequence: CAWAGTSGYYEQYF. In DNA, the CDR3 is TGTGCCTGGGCCGGGACTAGCGGATACTACGAGCAGTACTTC. The full variable domain, completed using reference TRBV30 and TRBJ2-7, is SQTIHQWPATLVQPVGSPLSLECTVEGTSNPNLYWYRQAAGRGLQLLFYSVGIGQISSEVPQNLSASRPQDRQFILSSKKLLLSDSGFYLCAWAGTSGYYEQYFGPGTRLTVT.

This clonotype came up many times. This chain connects TRBV15 to TRBJ2-1; possibly TRBD2 for D (6 bases). V was pared by 0 bases and J by 10 bases, with 13 bases between. CDR3 size: 14 residues. The germline V gene has CDR1 LNHNV and CDR2 YYDKDF (reference sequence). In DNA form, the CDR3 reads TGTGCCACCAGCAGAGATCGAAGGGGAGGAGAGCAGTTCTTC. Amino acid sequence: CATSRDRRGGEQFF.

The V gene is TRBV18, the J gene TRBJ2-1; 14 positions agree with TRBD2. Unmatched junction bases numbered 12, after V lost 3 bases and J lost 8 bases. The CDR3 is 18 residues long. The germline gives CDR1 KGHSH, CDR2 LQKENI. CDR3 residues: CASSPPGTSGSKGYEQFF. Here the CDR3 DNA reads TGTGCCAGCTCACCTCCCGGGACTAGCGGGAGTAAGGGCTATGAGCAGTTCTTC. The full variable domain, with the rest looked up from reference TRBV18 and TRBJ2-1, is NAGVMQNPRHLVRRRGQEARLRCSPMKGHSHVYWYRQLPEEGLKFMVYLQKENIIDESGMPKERFSAEFPKEGPSILRIQQVVRGDSAAYFCASSPPGTSGSKGYEQFFGPGTRLTVL.

Notes on this clonotype: The junction and the germline gene differ at one end; a read error may be behind it. The chain couples TRBV19 to TRBJ1-2, with 7 bases fitting TRBD1. This CDR3 is 13 amino acids long. Germline-derived CDR1 and CDR2 are LNHDA and SQIVND (reference sequence). The CDR3 region has the DNA TGTGCAAGTACCCCAGGGGGAAACTATGGCTACACCTTC. It translates to CASTPGGNYGYTF. Full variable domain (outside the CDR3, taken from reference TRBV19 and TRBJ1-2): DGGITQSPKYLFRKEGQNVTLSCEQNLNHDAMYWYRQDPGQGLRLIYYSQIVNDFQKGDIAEGYSVSREKKESFPLTVTSAQKNPTAFYLCASTPGGNYGYTFGSGTRLTVV.

This clonotype showed up just a few times. Here the CDR3 DNA reads TGCAGCGTCGTAGAGGATGGAAGGGCACAAGAGACCCAGTACTTC. Encoded protein: CSVVEDGRAQETQYF. The rearrangement links TRBV29-1 to TRBJ2-5; D unresolved. Trimming took 6 bases from V and 2 from J, leaving 19 bases between them. This CDR3 is built from 15 residues. CDR1 is SQVTM and CDR2 is ANQGSEA in the germline V gene. Combining the CDR3 with reference TRBV29-1 and TRBJ2-5 gives the whole variable domain SAVISQKPSRDICQRGTSLTIQCQVDSQVTMMFWYRQQPGQSLTLIATANQGSEATYESGFVIDKFPISRPNLTFSTLTVSNMSPEDSSIYLCSVVEDGRAQETQYFGPGTRLLVL.

This clonotype was seen a handful of times. The chain uses TRBV12-3 or TRBV12-4 and TRBJ1-4; TRBD1 might be the D (6 bases). V was trimmed by 6 bases and J by 8 bases, leaving 16 bases between them. The CDR3 has 14 residues. The CDR3 is CASSLFGGTEKLFF. The CDR3 coding sequence is TGTGCCAGCAGCCTCTTCGGAGGGACAGAAAAACTGTTTTTT.

CDR3 bases: TGTGCCAGCAGCCCGGCGAGGAACACCGGGGAGCTGTTTTTT. It yields the protein CASSPARNTGELFF. The chain carries TRBV5-4 and TRBJ2-2; no reliable D call. CDR3 length: 14 residues. Per germline, CDR1 SGHNT and CDR2 YYREEE (reference sequence). Trimming left V 4 bases short and J 1 base short, with 8 bases between.

V and J are TRBV6-4 and TRBJ2-1; 8 bases agree with TRBD1. The CDR3 contains 16 residues. Per the germline V gene, CDR1 is MRHNA and CDR2 is SNTAGT. Trimming took 5 bases from V and 4 from J; bases not matched to a gene: 10. CDR3 amino acids: CASSMGTGSIYNEQFF. Here the CDR3 DNA reads TGTGCCAGCAGTATGGGGACAGGCTCAATATACAATGAGCAGTTCTTC.

This clonotype was found a few times. V and J are TRBV27 and TRBJ1-5; D uncertain. V was clipped by 6 bases and J by 4 bases, with 10 bases between them. Germline CDR1 is MNHEY and CDR2 is SMNVEV (reference sequence). This CDR3 region has 13 residues. The CDR3 region is CASSSRMNQPQHF. The CDR3 DNA sequence: TGTGCCAGCAGCTCCAGGATGAATCAGCCCCAGCATTTT.